The 7 T cell receptor beta chains reported below all come from one sample, sequenced in a study of response to subunit inactivated influenza vaccine. TCRdb analysed the RT-PCR reads with MiXCR anew, one entry per CDR3 protein. This sample carries approximately 490,000 distinct CDR3 sequences, approximately 7.2% of them seen once, and the ten largest clones take about 12%. The sample consisted of PBMCs from blood, taken less than 30 months after vaccination. The receptor set was obtained from a man aged 50 to 69 who received an inactivated influenza vaccine.

A few counts support this clonotype. The chain is built from TRBV6-2 or TRBV6-3 and TRBJ2-7; 8 positions agree with TRBD1. This CDR3 is built from 16 residues. V trimming: 3 bases; J trimming: 2 bases; junction bases outside the gene matches: 9. Germline CDR1 and CDR2: MNHEY and SVGEGT. The CDR3 nucleotides read TGTGCCAGCAGTTATAGCCGCCGGACAGGGACCTACGAGCAGTACTTC. This encodes CASSYSRRTGTYEQYF.

The chain recombines TRBV3-1 with TRBJ2-7; D gene unclear. V gave up 3 bases and J gave up 2 bases, with 11 bases separating them. In germline, CDR1 is LGHDT, CDR2 YNNKEL (reference sequence). CDR3 length equals 14 residues. CDR3 sequence reads: CASSHRTRPYEQYF. The CDR3 DNA reads as TGTGCCAGCAGCCATCGGACCCGCCCCTACGAGCAGTACTTC.

The chain has TRBV5-1 and TRBJ2-5, with D possibly called TRBD1 or TRBD2 (6 bases each). V lost 3 bases to trimming and J lost 3 bases, with 12 bases between them. The germline V gene has CDR1 SGHRS and CDR2 YFSETQ. This CDR3 is 14 amino acids long. CDR3 nucleotides: TGCGCCAGCAGCTGGACGGGGGCAGAAGAGACCCAGTACTTC. The encoded protein is CASSWTGAEETQYF.

This clonotype was observed at least ten times. This chain links TRBV6-1 with TRBJ2-2; D is possibly TRBD1 (6 bases). Germline V gene data show CDR1 as MNHNS and CDR2 as SASEGT. V dropped 6 bases and J dropped 8 bases, with 19 bases sitting between them. There are 15 residues in the CDR3. CDR3 sequence reads: CASRMYRDGRGELFF. CDR3 sequence (DNA): TGTGCCAGCAGGATGTACAGGGACGGTCGGGGGGAGCTGTTTTTT.

This clonotype appeared many times. The chain recombines TRBV9 with TRBJ2-1; 8 nucleotides agree with TRBD2. V shed 0 bases, J shed 4 bases, and the junction held 3 bases outside the gene matches. This CDR3 region has 15 residues. Germline CDR1 and CDR2: SGDLS and YYNGEE. CDR3 DNA: TGTGCCAGCAGCGTAGGGAGCGGGGGTTACAATGAGCAGTTCTTC. As protein: CASSVGSGGYNEQFF. Full variable domain (rest looked up from reference TRBV9 and TRBJ2-1): DSGVTQTPKHLITATGQRVTLRCSPRSGDLSVYWYQQSLDQGLQFLIQYYNGEERAKGNILERFSAQQFPDLHSELNLSSLELGDSALYFCASSVGSGGYNEQFFGPGTRLTVL.

This clonotype was counted only a few times. V and J are TRBV20-1 and TRBJ1-2; D is ambiguous. Germline assignment: CDR1 DFQATT and CDR2 SNEGSKA (reference sequence). The CDR3 length is 12 residues. Trimming shortened V by 6 bases and J by 8 bases, and 16 bases separated the two germline ends. CDR3 protein: CSAISPGSGYTF. CDR3 DNA sequence: TGCAGTGCCATTAGCCCGGGTTCAGGCTACACCTTC.

The chain combines TRBV6-2 or TRBV6-3 with TRBJ1-2; D not certain. CDR3 length: 15 amino acids. Germline-derived CDR1 and CDR2 are MNHEY and SVGEGT. The V gene lost 0 bases and the J gene lost 8 bases, with 16 bases spanning the gap. The CDR3 sequence is CASSYSGIARFGYTF. In DNA form, the CDR3 reads TGTGCCAGCAGTTACTCTGGGATCGCGCGCTTCGGCTACACCTTC.